The rows below give T cell receptor beta chains drawn from one sample of a study of blood T cell repertoires in COVID-19. Here immunoSEQ multiplex PCR was the method, and the copy in TCRdb shows in-frame clones only, minus some. Counted here are 300,000 to 500,000 clones, around 90% occurring once; the ten biggest clones make up 2% to 2.5%. The sample consisted of PBMCs or T cells enriched from blood (not recorded which). The receptors derive from a woman between 40 and 50 years old with acute COVID-19. The CDR3 runs from the conserved cysteine through the conserved F or W. Each record gives: J gene, D gene, V gene, clone size, CDR3 protein, CDR3 DNA. D genes are given only for firm matches. Expanded clones get a size class; other rows say once, few or many, or leave the size out.

j_call: TRBJ2-5
d_call: .
v_call: TRBV18
clone_size: .
cdr3_aa: CASSPPGATQYF
cdr3_nt: TGTGCCAGCTCACCACCCGGAGCGACCCAGTACTTC

j_call: TRBJ1-5
d_call: .
v_call: TRBV2
clone_size: once
cdr3_aa: CASSEARNDQPQHF
cdr3_nt: TGTGCCAGCAGTGAAGCGAGGAATGATCAGCCCCAGCATTTT

j_call: TRBJ2-7
d_call: TRBD1
v_call: TRBV19
clone_size: .
cdr3_aa: CASSVGQARYEQYF
cdr3_nt: TGTGCCAGTAGTGTCGGACAGGCTCGATACGAGCAGTACTTC

j_call: TRBJ1-2
d_call: TRBD1
v_call: TRBV2
clone_size: .
cdr3_aa: CASSDGRGIYGYTF
cdr3_nt: TGTGCCAGCAGTGACGGCAGGGGGATCTATGGCTACACCTTC

j_call: TRBJ2-4
d_call: .
v_call: TRBV29-1
clone_size: .
cdr3_aa: CSVASLKNIQYF
cdr3_nt: TGCAGCGTTGCCAGTCTCAAAAACATTCAGTACTTC

j_call: TRBJ2-1
d_call: TRBD2
v_call: TRBV11-3
clone_size: .
cdr3_aa: CASSLGLAGFSYNEQFF
cdr3_nt: TGTGCCAGCAGCTTGGGACTAGCGGGGTTCTCCTACAATGAGCAGTTCTTC

j_call: TRBJ1-6
d_call: .
v_call: TRBV19
clone_size: .
cdr3_aa: CASSITPPGQSSYNSPLHF
cdr3_nt: TGTGCCAGTAGTATCACCCCCCCAGGACAGAGCTCCTATAATTCACCCCTCCACTTT

j_call: TRBJ2-7
d_call: TRBD2
v_call: TRBV9
clone_size: .
cdr3_aa: CASSASGGAVNEQYF
cdr3_nt: TGTGCCAGCAGTGCTAGCGGGGGGGCTGTAAACGAGCAGTACTTC

j_call: TRBJ1-1
d_call: .
v_call: TRBV2
clone_size: .
cdr3_aa: CASRPIPGLDTEAFF
cdr3_nt: TGTGCCAGCAGACCTATCCCGGGACTGGACACTGAAGCTTTCTTT

j_call: TRBJ1-2
d_call: TRBD1
v_call: TRBV5-4
clone_size: .
cdr3_aa: CASSFGTGGSYGYTF
cdr3_nt: TGTGCCAGCAGCTTCGGGACAGGGGGATCCTATGGCTACACCTTC

j_call: TRBJ2-2
d_call: TRBD2
v_call: TRBV4-1
clone_size: .
cdr3_aa: CASSRAGTRNTGELFF
cdr3_nt: TGCGCCAGCAGTCGAGCCGGGACTAGAAACACCGGGGAGCTGTTTTTT

j_call: TRBJ2-1
d_call: .
v_call: TRBV3-1/TRBV3-2
clone_size: .
cdr3_aa: CASSQVSYNEQFF
cdr3_nt: TGTGCCAGCAGCCAAGTTTCATACAATGAGCAGTTCTTC

j_call: TRBJ1-1
d_call: .
v_call: TRBV10-3
clone_size: .
cdr3_aa: CATGGGNTEAFF
cdr3_nt: TGTGCCACCGGAGGTGGTAACACTGAAGCTTTCTTT

j_call: TRBJ2-3
d_call: TRBD2
v_call: TRBV9
clone_size: few
cdr3_aa: CASSADGAGGLTDTQYF
cdr3_nt: TGTGCCAGCAGCGCTGACGGGGCGGGGGGCCTTACAGATACGCAGTATTTT

j_call: TRBJ2-2
d_call: .
v_call: TRBV19
clone_size: .
cdr3_aa: CASSILDTSTGELFF
cdr3_nt: TGTGCCAGTAGTATATTAGATACTTCTACCGGGGAGCTGTTTTTT

j_call: TRBJ1-1
d_call: .
v_call: TRBV11-2
clone_size: .
cdr3_aa: CASSLRSPRGTEAFF
cdr3_nt: TGTGCCAGCAGTCTTAGATCCCCTCGGGGCACTGAAGCTTTCTTT

j_call: TRBJ2-7
d_call: .
v_call: TRBV3-1/TRBV3-2
clone_size: .
cdr3_aa: CASSQDSSLSYEQYF
cdr3_nt: TGTGCCAGCAGCCAAGACAGTTCCTTATCCTACGAGCAGTACTTC

j_call: TRBJ1-6
d_call: .
v_call: TRBV1
clone_size: .
cdr3_aa: CTSTLVKQGPLHF
cdr3_nt: TGCACCAGCACCTTAGTAAAACAGGGGCCCCTCCACTTT

j_call: TRBJ1-4
d_call: .
v_call: TRBV25-1
clone_size: .
cdr3_aa: CASSDDGAGTNEKLFF
cdr3_nt: TGTGCCAGCAGTGATGACGGAGCAGGGACTAATGAAAAACTGTTTTTT